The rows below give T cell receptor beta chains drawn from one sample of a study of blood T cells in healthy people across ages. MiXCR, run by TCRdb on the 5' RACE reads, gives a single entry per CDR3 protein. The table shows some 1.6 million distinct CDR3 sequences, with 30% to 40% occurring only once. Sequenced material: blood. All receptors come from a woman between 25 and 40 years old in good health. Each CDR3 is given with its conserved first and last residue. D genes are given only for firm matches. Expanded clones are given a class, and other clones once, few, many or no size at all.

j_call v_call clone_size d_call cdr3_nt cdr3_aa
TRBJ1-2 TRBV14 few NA TGTGCCAGCAGCCAAGATCGGGCAGGGCGAAATGGCTACACCTTC CASSQDRAGRNGYTF
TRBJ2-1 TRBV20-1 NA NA TGCAGTGCTAGAATGGGCGGTTTCTCCTACAATGAGCAGTTCTTC CSARMGGFSYNEQFF
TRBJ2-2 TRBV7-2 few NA TGTGCCAGCAGCTTTACAGGGACGGTGAACACCGGGGAGCTGTTTTTT CASSFTGTVNTGELFF
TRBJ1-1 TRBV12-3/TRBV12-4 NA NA TGTGCCAGCAGTCTCCTTGGCAAGGGGAACACTGAAGCTTTCTTT CASSLLGKGNTEAFF
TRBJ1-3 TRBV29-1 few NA TGCAGCGTTGAGAAGGAGGGAGTGGGCGACACCATATATTTT CSVEKEGVGDTIYF
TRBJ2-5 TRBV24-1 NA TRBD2 TGTGCCACCAGTGATTTGGATAGCGGGAGTTGGCAAGAGACCCAGTACTTC CATSDLDSGSWQETQYF
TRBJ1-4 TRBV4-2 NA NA TGTGCCAGCAGCCAAGTAACTAATGAAAAACTGTTTTTT CASSQVTNEKLFF
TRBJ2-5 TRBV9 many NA TGTGCCAGCAGCGTAGATAGTCCCGAGACCCAGTACTTC CASSVDSPETQYF
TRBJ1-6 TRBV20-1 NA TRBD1 TGCAGTGCTATGACAGGGTCTGGAAATTCACCCCTCCACTTT CSAMTGSGNSPLHF
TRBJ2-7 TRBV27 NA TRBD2 TGTGCCAGCAGTTTCCGGGCTAGCGGGAGCTTCTACGAGCAGTACTTC CASSFRASGSFYEQYF
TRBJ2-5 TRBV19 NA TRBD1 TGTGCCTGTAGTGGACAGGGGGTGGAGACCCAGTACTTC CACSGQGVETQYF